One and the same sample provided the 32 T cell receptor beta chains below, sequenced in a study of T cell responses to AZD1222 COVID-19 vaccine. Libraries were prepared by immunoSEQ multiplex PCR; TCRdb keeps only in-frame clonotypes and omits some of them. The sample yields 150,000 to 200,000 clones, more than 80% seen once. Sample: peripheral blood, taken on day 0 of AZD1222 vaccination. Receptors were obtained from an adult in good health.

This chain's CDR3 is CASSLSGTGGVRYTF. The DNA for the CDR3 is TGTGCCAGCAGTTTATCCGGGACAGGGGGCGTTCGCTACACCTTC. This chain links TRBV27 with TRBJ1-2; 12 bases align to TRBD1. The CDR3 is 15 residues long. Germline CDR1 reads MNHEY; CDR2 reads SMNVEV (reference sequence). With 0 bases clipped from V and 9 bases from J, the junction kept 5 bases outside the gene matches.

This clone was found once. This rearrangement joins TRBV6-4 to TRBJ2-1; 7 nucleotides line up with TRBD2. The CDR3 has 15 residues. Germline CDR1 reads MRHNA; CDR2 reads SNTAGT. The trim removed 2 bases at V and 4 bases at J, leaving 5 bases unmatched. CDR3 sequence: CASSDEASGYNEQFF. The CDR3 DNA follows: TGTGCCAGCAGTGACGAGGCTAGCGGTTACAATGAGCAGTTCTTC.

CDR3 loop: CASSLEDRGYGYTF. The CDR3 coding sequence is TGTGCCAGCAGCTTAGAAGACAGGGGGTATGGCTACACCTTC. This chain links TRBV5-4 with TRBJ1-2; TRBD1 matches at 9 bases. V lost 2 bases and J lost 5; bases outside the gene matches: 4. CDR1 SGHNT and CDR2 YYREEE come from the germline V gene (reference sequence). This CDR3 is built from 14 residues.

V usage is TRBV5-1 and J usage is TRBJ1-1; D might be TRBD1 (6 bases). V lost 4 bases and J 5 bases, leaving 15 bases between the germline ends. The CDR3 has 14 residues. CDR1 and CDR2 from the germline V gene are SGHRS and YFSETQ. The CDR3 DNA reads TGCGCCAGCAGCGTACCTCAGGGGAGGACTGAAGCTTTCTTT. Protein sequence: CASSVPQGRTEAFF. The complete variable domain, with remaining parts taken from reference TRBV5-1 and TRBJ1-1, reads KAGVTQTPRYLIKTRGQQVTLSCSPISGHRSVSWYQQTPGQGLQFLFEYFSETQRNKGNFPGRFSGRQFSNSRSEMNVSTLELGDSALYLCASSVPQGRTEAFFGQGTRLTVV.

This rearrangement joins TRBV12-5 to TRBJ1-3, with D perhaps TRBD1 (5 bases). The CDR3 length is 14 residues. Germline V CDR1 and CDR2: LGHNT, FRNRAP. Trimming left V 1 base short and J 4 bases short, with 8 bases between. The CDR3: CASGLDRSGNTIYF. CDR3 sequence (DNA): TGTGCTAGTGGTTTGGACAGGTCCGGAAACACCATATATTTT.

The chain has TRBV27 and TRBJ2-7; D gene uncertain. CDR3 length: 13 amino acids. Germline CDR1 is MNHEY and CDR2 is SMNVEV (reference sequence). V was pared by 4 bases and J by 3 bases, with 10 bases between. CDR3 amino acids: CASSSPPYYEQYF. In DNA form, the CDR3 reads TGTGCCAGCAGTTCTCCCCCATACTACGAGCAGTACTTC.

The chain has TRBV3-1 (or the pseudogene TRBV3-2) and TRBJ2-3, with D possibly TRBD1 on 6 matching bases. Germline-derived CDR1 and CDR2 are LGHDT and YNNKEL (reference sequence). The germline V and J ends were trimmed by 5 bases and 1 base, with 10 bases remaining between them. The length of the CDR3 is 14 residues. The CDR3 spells CASSSTGRTDTQYF. In DNA, the CDR3 is TGTGCCAGCAGCTCGACAGGACGCACAGATACGCAGTATTTT.

This clone was counted once. The chain has TRBV11-3 and TRBJ2-3; 9 bases align to TRBD2. Germline assignment: CDR1 SGHNT and CDR2 YENEEA. Germline trimming cut 5 bases from V and 3 bases from J; bases unmatched to any gene: 6. CDR3 length: 15 amino acids. CDR3 sequence: CASSQSGGWTDTQYF. In DNA, the CDR3 is TGTGCCAGCAGCCAAAGCGGGGGGTGGACAGATACGCAGTATTTT.

The chain recombines TRBV5-4 with TRBJ2-1; D unresolved. This CDR3 has 13 residues. V lost 1 base and J lost 6, with 8 bases in between. Germline V gene lookup returns CDR1 SGHNT and CDR2 YYREEE (reference sequence). The CDR3 DNA reads TGTGCCAGCAGCTTGCCGCGGCTCAATGAGCAGTTCTTC. As protein: CASSLPRLNEQFF.

The V call is TRBV7-8, the J call TRBJ1-6, with D unclear. Germline V gives CDR1 SGHVS, CDR2 FQNEAQ. The CDR3 covers 14 residues. V was clipped by 3 bases and J by 8 bases, with 11 bases between them. The CDR3 reads CASSFEGIDSPLHF. DNA of the CDR3: TGTGCCAGCAGCTTCGAAGGGATAGATTCACCCCTCCACTTT.

The V and J genes are TRBV6-4 and TRBJ2-2; the D gene is possibly TRBD2 (6 bases). The germline CDR1 and CDR2 sequences are MRHNA and SNTAGT. Trimming cost V 5 bases and J 3 bases, with 16 bases left between them. CDR3 length equals 16 residues. This CDR3 is CASSLSSWEDTGELFF. The CDR3 region has the DNA TGTGCCAGCAGTCTCTCCTCCTGGGAGGACACCGGGGAGCTGTTTTTT.

The chain has TRBV6-2 or TRBV6-3 and TRBJ2-7; 9 nucleotides agree with TRBD1. Germline V gene lookup returns CDR1 MNHEY and CDR2 SVGEGT. The CDR3 is 14 amino acids. J was trimmed by 5 bases and V by 2 bases; bases with no gene match: 4. The chain's CDR3 is CASSYGTGFDEQYF. CDR3 in DNA: TGTGCCAGCAGTTACGGGACAGGGTTCGACGAGCAGTACTTC.

The chain recombines TRBV9 with TRBJ1-2; a possible D gene is TRBD1 (5 bases). V gave up 2 bases and J gave up 6 bases, with 14 bases separating them. Germline V lookup: CDR1 SGDLS, CDR2 YYNGEE. The CDR3 loop spans 14 amino acids. CDR3 loop: CASSVSTGRDGYTF. The CDR3 DNA reads TGTGCCAGCAGCGTTAGTACGGGGCGAGATGGCTACACCTTC.

This clone is a singleton in its sample. The V and J genes are TRBV10-3 and TRBJ2-1; possible D gene TRBD2, 6 bases. This CDR3 spans 13 amino acids. Per the germline V gene, CDR1 is ENHRY and CDR2 is SYGVKD. V gave up 3 bases and J gave up 10 bases, with 13 bases separating them. CDR3 amino acids: CAISDGTRREQFF. The DNA of the CDR3 is TGTGCCATCAGTGACGGGACTCGGAGGGAGCAGTTCTTC.

This clone was observed a few times. The chain has TRBV7-9 and TRBJ1-3; 7 bases match TRBD1. CDR1 is SEHNR and CDR2 is FQNEAQ in the germline V gene (reference sequence). V lost 3 bases and J lost 4; bases outside the gene matches: 0. The CDR3 extends over 13 amino acids. The CDR3 here is CASSLGQGNTIYF. DNA for the CDR3: TGTGCCAGCAGCTTGGGACAGGGAAACACCATATATTTT.

The CDR3 here is CARIRDRAPYSNQPQHF. The DNA of the CDR3 is TGCGCCAGGATCCGGGACCGAGCCCCTTATAGCAATCAGCCCCAGCATTTT. The genes are TRBV5-1 and TRBJ1-5; D might be TRBD1 (5 bases). Trimming cost V 8 bases and J 0 bases, with 21 bases left between them. The germline V gene has CDR1 SGHRS and CDR2 YFSETQ. The CDR3 runs to 17 residues.

CDR3 residues: CASSQAGRNTEAFF. The CDR3 DNA reads as TGTGCCAGCAGCCAAGCCGGAAGGAACACTGAAGCTTTCTTT. The chain employs TRBV3-1 (or the pseudogene TRBV3-2) and TRBJ1-1; no definite D call. V was trimmed by 1 base and J by 1 base, leaving 7 bases between them. The CDR3 spans 14 residues. Germline V gives CDR1 LGHDT, CDR2 YNNKEL (reference sequence).

The chain couples TRBV20-1 to TRBJ2-2; D may be TRBD2 (5 bases). Trimming removed 3 bases at V and 5 bases at J, with 16 bases between. Germline V gene lookup returns CDR1 DFQATT and CDR2 SNEGSKA (reference sequence). CDR3 length equals 15 residues. CDR3 DNA sequence: TGCAGTGCTAGTGGGGTCAGACGGGGTACCGGGGAGCTGTTTTTT. Translating gives CSASGVRRGTGELFF.

The chain employs TRBV7-8 and TRBJ1-1; a weak D match, TRBD1 (6 bases). Trimming stripped 3 bases from V and 0 bases from J, with 8 bases between. CDR3 length equals 14 residues. Germline CDR1 is SGHVS and CDR2 is FQNEAQ. This CDR3 is CASSFTGLNTEAFF. The CDR3 coding sequence is TGTGCCAGCAGCTTTACAGGGCTGAACACTGAAGCTTTCTTT. Together with reference TRBV7-8 and TRBJ1-1, the CDR3 gives the full variable domain: GAGVSQSPRYKVAKRGQDVALRCDPISGHVSLFWYQQALGQGPEFLTYFQNEAQLDKSGLPSDRFFAERPEGSVSTLKIQRTQQEDSAVYLCASSFTGLNTEAFFGQGTRLTVV.

V and J are TRBV6-5 and TRBJ2-7; D might be TRBD1 (7 bases). CDR1 and CDR2 (germline): MNHEY, SVGAGI. The CDR3 consists of 16 residues. V dropped 2 bases and J dropped 3 bases, with 17 bases sitting between them. CDR3 nucleotide sequence: TGTGCCAGCAGTTACCCCCGACAGGGAGGCTACTACGAGCAGTACTTC. It specifies CASSYPRQGGYYEQYF.

This chain joins TRBV2 and TRBJ2-7; 11 bases are shared with TRBD2. The CDR3 sequence is 16 residues long. The V segment lost 3 bases and the J segment 3 bases; nucleotides outside the gene matches: 7. Germline loops: CDR1 SNHLY, CDR2 FYNNEI. The CDR3 sequence: CASSDLETSGNYEQYF. The DNA of the CDR3 is TGTGCCAGCAGTGATTTGGAGACTAGCGGGAACTACGAGCAGTACTTC.

The rearrangement uses TRBV6-5 and TRBJ1-1; the D is unclear. Per the germline V gene, CDR1 is MNHEY and CDR2 is SVGAGI. V was cut by 9 bases and J by 11 bases, with 28 bases left in between. This CDR3 contains 15 residues. The CDR3 nucleotides are TGTGCCAGTAGCGCTCAAGGGTCCGGATCAATCTCGGCTTTCTTT. Protein sequence: CASSAQGSGSISAFF.

This clone was observed once. V usage is TRBV18 and J usage is TRBJ1-6, with TRBD1 identical over 8 bases. J gave up 9 bases and V 2 bases, and 9 bases lay outside the gene matches. Germline loops: CDR1 KGHSH, CDR2 LQKENI. The CDR3 extends over 16 amino acids. The CDR3 region has the DNA TGTGCCAGCTCACCAGGTATTGGGACAGGAGGTTCACCCCTCCACTTT. Residues: CASSPGIGTGGSPLHF. Drawing the rest from reference TRBV18 and TRBJ1-6, the complete variable domain is NAGVMQNPRHLVRRRGQEARLRCSPMKGHSHVYWYRQLPEEGLKFMVYLQKENIIDESGMPKERFSAEFPKEGPSILRIQQVVRGDSAAYFCASSPGIGTGGSPLHFGNGTRLTVT.

The rearrangement joins TRBV19 to TRBJ2-7, with 8 bases identical to TRBD1. The CDR3 consists of 16 residues. CDR1 LNHDA and CDR2 SQIVND come from the germline V gene (reference sequence). Trimming removed 1 base from V and 2 bases from J; junction bases left unmatched: 7. The CDR3 DNA follows: TGTGCCAGTAGTATAGGCTGGACAGGGCTTGCCTACGAGCAGTACTTC. Protein sequence: CASSIGWTGLAYEQYF.

The V call is TRBV7-6, the J call TRBJ1-5; D remains ambiguous. In germline, CDR1 is SGHVS, CDR2 FNYEAQ. V gave up 3 bases and J gave up 5 bases, with 14 bases separating them. CDR3 length: 15 residues. The CDR3 loop is CASSFQSGEDQPQHF. CDR3 nucleotide sequence: TGTGCCAGCAGCTTCCAGAGCGGGGAGGATCAGCCCCAGCATTTT.

The chain uses TRBV27 and TRBJ1-2, with a possible D match to TRBD1 (5 bases). Germline CDR1 is MNHEY and CDR2 is SMNVEV (reference sequence). V was clipped by 6 bases and J by 5 bases, with 19 bases between them. This CDR3 contains 15 residues. The DNA of the CDR3 is TGTGCCAGCAGCTCCGACCGCGGGGCGCGTTATGGCTACACCTTC. Translated, it gives CASSSDRGARYGYTF.

The V gene is TRBV18, the J gene TRBJ1-1, with D unclear. V lost 1 base and J 3 bases, leaving 15 bases between the germline ends. Germline V gene sequence: CDR1 KGHSH, CDR2 LQKENI. The CDR3 runs to 16 residues. CDR3 in amino acids: CASSPQLGIGDTEAFF. Written as DNA, the CDR3 is TGTGCCAGCTCACCACAGCTAGGGATCGGGGACACTGAAGCTTTCTTT.

The rearrangement uses TRBV6-5 and TRBJ1-5; no clear D. CDR3 length: 14 amino acids. Trimming left V 0 bases short and J 0 bases short, with 3 bases between. Germline V gives CDR1 MNHEY, CDR2 SVGAGI. The CDR3 loop is CASSYSVSNQPQHF. The CDR3 coding sequence is TGTGCCAGCAGTTACTCGGTTAGCAATCAGCCCCAGCATTTT.

The chain employs TRBV27 and TRBJ1-6, with D unresolved. Germline assignment: CDR1 MNHEY and CDR2 SMNVEV (reference sequence). The V gene lost 5 bases and the J gene lost 7 bases, with 6 bases spanning the gap. The CDR3 is made up of 12 amino acids. CDR3 sequence: CASSLTNSPLHF. The CDR3 region has the DNA TGTGCCAGCAGTCTGACGAATTCACCCCTCCACTTT.

The chain links TRBV7-9 to TRBJ2-7, with TRBD1 matching over 9 bases. Trimming removed 5 bases from V and 6 bases from J; junction bases left unmatched: 5. CDR1 is SEHNR and CDR2 is FQNEAQ in the germline V gene (reference sequence). The CDR3 is 13 residues long. CDR3 sequence reads: CASSRTGDFEQYF. The DNA of the CDR3 is TGTGCCAGCAGCAGGACAGGGGACTTCGAGCAGTACTTC.

The V call is TRBV21-1, the J call TRBJ2-5; the DNA was not used to check the table's D call, TRBD1. TRBV21-1 is flagged as a pseudogene. The CDR3 is 14 residues long. The CDR3, as DNA: TGTGCCAGCACCCAGGGGCGCGGGCGAGAGACCCAGTACTTC. This translates into CASTQGRGRETQYF.

The genes are TRBV3-1 (or the pseudogene TRBV3-2) and TRBJ1-3; D is unclear. The germline V gene encodes CDR1 LGHDT and CDR2 YNNKEL (reference sequence). This CDR3 has 12 amino acids. Trimming took off 5 bases at V and 4 bases at J, with 6 bases between the two ends. CDR3 nucleotides: TGTGCCAGCAGCTCCACAGGAAACACCATATATTTT. Translating it yields CASSSTGNTIYF.